The sequence of this TCR beta chain was determined in a study of cytomegalovirus exposure and HLA in healthy donors. V gave up 6 bases and J gave up 6 bases, with 14 bases separating them. Germline V CDR1 and CDR2: SGHTA, FQGNSA. CDR3 length equals 14 residues. General study points: TCR association rates varied by HLA locus in a later analysis, with DRB1 highest and HLA-C lowest.

It was with 60 Vbeta and 13 Jbeta primers that the PCR ran. The assay was immunoSEQ multiplex PCR, and TCRdb's table has in-frame clones only and misses some. The sample carries tens of thousands of clones, about 47% recorded once. With respect to this clone: Its antigen is still unknown.

Recording of this donor's CMV serostatus was not done. The sequence came from a human donor in good health. Sequencing input: PBMCs. This chain connects TRBV7-2 to TRBJ2-2; a weak D match, TRBD1 (6 bases). This chain's CDR3 is CASSPPGQSGELFF. DNA of the CDR3: TGTGCCAGCAGTCCCCCCGGACAGTCCGGGGAGCTGTTTTTT.